These T cell receptor beta chains were read from a single sample in a study of blood T cells in healthy people across ages. TCRdb ran MiXCR on the 5' RACE reads and lists one entry per CDR3 protein. Of 910,000 or so distinct CDR3 sequences in the sample, roughly 47% are singletons; the top ten hold about a fifth. Sequenced material: blood. These receptors were taken from a woman aged 60-75 years in good health. Each CDR3 is given without its conserved first and last residue.

V gene: TRBV20-1; CDR3 length: 11; J gene: TRBJ2-7; CDR3 protein: SARDLSGYEQY
V gene: TRBV6-5; CDR3 length: 11; J gene: NA; CDR3 protein: ASMREATYEQY
V gene: TRBV5-1; CDR3 length: 12; J gene: TRBJ2-7; CDR3 protein: ASSLDWGSYGQY
V gene: TRBV7-2; CDR3 length: 12; J gene: TRBJ2-1; CDR3 protein: ASSLSIGSNEQF
V gene: TRBV7-2; CDR3 length: 12; J gene: TRBJ1-5; CDR3 protein: ASSVGDRAENQH
V gene: TRBV5-6; CDR3 length: 14; J gene: TRBJ2-1; CDR3 protein: ASSLERATHYNEQF
V gene: TRBV6-5; CDR3 length: 12; J gene: TRBJ2-1; CDR3 protein: ASIPTGTYNEQF
V gene: TRBV4-3; CDR3 length: 13; J gene: TRBJ2-7; CDR3 protein: ASSQGTSGTHEQY
V gene: TRBV20-1; CDR3 length: 14; J gene: TRBJ2-3; CDR3 protein: SARDGGLAFTDTQY
V gene: TRBV12-3/TRBV12-4; CDR3 length: 11; J gene: TRBJ2-3; CDR3 protein: ASSPGLRDTQY
V gene: TRBV20-1; CDR3 length: 16; J gene: TRBJ2-1; CDR3 protein: SASPLAGVPSSYNEQF
V gene: TRBV9; CDR3 length: 15; J gene: TRBJ2-7; CDR3 protein: ASSPSLFRRDSYEQY
V gene: TRBV20-1; CDR3 length: 11; J gene: TRBJ2-5; CDR3 protein: SATGLAQETQY
V gene: TRBV24-1; CDR3 length: 12; J gene: TRBJ2-3; CDR3 protein: ASARGGEADTQY
V gene: TRBV27; CDR3 length: 13; J gene: TRBJ1-4; CDR3 protein: ASSPNRTTNEKLF
V gene: TRBV12-3/TRBV12-4; CDR3 length: 15; J gene: TRBJ2-6; CDR3 protein: ASSFRGPDSGANVLT
V gene: TRBV20-1; CDR3 length: 12; J gene: TRBJ2-7; CDR3 protein: SARDGRGFGEQY
V gene: TRBV27; CDR3 length: 12; J gene: TRBJ1-6; CDR3 protein: ASRGTGGDSPLH
V gene: TRBV27; CDR3 length: 13; J gene: TRBJ2-1; CDR3 protein: ASSSSAGRTNEQF
V gene: TRBV24-1; CDR3 length: 13; J gene: TRBJ2-5; CDR3 protein: ATSDRTGREETQY
V gene: TRBV28; CDR3 length: 14; J gene: TRBJ2-7; CDR3 protein: ASSAPGPRYSYEQY
V gene: TRBV28; CDR3 length: 12; J gene: TRBJ2-5; CDR3 protein: AGSLFTLGREQY
V gene: TRBV7-9; CDR3 length: 13; J gene: NA; CDR3 protein: ASSSDRGLTETQY
V gene: TRBV7-8; CDR3 length: 14; J gene: TRBJ1-2; CDR3 protein: ASSFFGRTINYGYT
V gene: TRBV9; CDR3 length: 11; J gene: TRBJ2-7; CDR3 protein: ASSGAGPYEQY
V gene: TRBV27; CDR3 length: 10; J gene: TRBJ2-3; CDR3 protein: ASSGLTDTQY
V gene: TRBV6-5; CDR3 length: 14; J gene: TRBJ2-1; CDR3 protein: ASSTPMAGGYNEQF
V gene: TRBV14; CDR3 length: 14; J gene: TRBJ1-2; CDR3 protein: ASSQELREPNYGYT
V gene: TRBV4-1; CDR3 length: 16; J gene: TRBJ2-3; CDR3 protein: ASSQGDRFGGNTDTQY
V gene: TRBV28; CDR3 length: 16; J gene: TRBJ2-2; CDR3 protein: ASKDPVGGSSNTGELF
V gene: TRBV29-1; CDR3 length: 11; J gene: TRBJ2-1; CDR3 protein: SVEDNGFGEQF
V gene: TRBV27; CDR3 length: 11; J gene: TRBJ2-1; CDR3 protein: ASSLWSYNEQF
V gene: TRBV28; CDR3 length: 10; J gene: TRBJ1-2; CDR3 protein: ASGPTWSGYT
V gene: TRBV29-1; CDR3 length: 12; J gene: TRBJ2-7; CDR3 protein: SVRGQGSSYEQY
V gene: TRBV28; CDR3 length: 12; J gene: TRBJ2-4; CDR3 protein: ASSPQAGRDIQY
V gene: TRBV7-3; CDR3 length: 14; J gene: TRBJ2-3; CDR3 protein: ASSLLGNLRQGTQY
V gene: TRBV14; CDR3 length: 12; J gene: TRBJ2-7; CDR3 protein: ASSRTGFAYEQY
V gene: TRBV3-1; CDR3 length: 13; J gene: TRBJ2-3; CDR3 protein: ASSGFIEDTDTQY
V gene: TRBV15; CDR3 length: 16; J gene: TRBJ2-3; CDR3 protein: ATSRGLAGGPSTDTQY
V gene: TRBV7-2; CDR3 length: 16; J gene: TRBJ2-1; CDR3 protein: ASSLRTSGSPGNNEQF
V gene: TRBV2; CDR3 length: 12; J gene: TRBJ2-1; CDR3 protein: ASSVAGLYNEQF
V gene: TRBV4-3; CDR3 length: 15; J gene: TRBJ2-4; CDR3 protein: ASSQDYRAGPAYIQY
V gene: TRBV4-1; CDR3 length: 15; J gene: TRBJ1-2; CDR3 protein: ASSPTTGTGTIYGYT
V gene: TRBV2; CDR3 length: 11; J gene: TRBJ1-2; CDR3 protein: ASSPDSTYGYT
V gene: TRBV7-2; CDR3 length: 13; J gene: TRBJ2-5; CDR3 protein: ASIGGGAPQGTQY
V gene: TRBV4-1; CDR3 length: 15; J gene: TRBJ2-5; CDR3 protein: ASSPHSSAGTQETQY
V gene: TRBV28; CDR3 length: 11; J gene: TRBJ1-5; CDR3 protein: ASDRELGQPQH
V gene: TRBV28; CDR3 length: 15; J gene: TRBJ1-2; CDR3 protein: ASSLYFEDRDSYGYT
V gene: TRBV6-2/TRBV6-3; CDR3 length: 22; J gene: TRBJ2-6; CDR3 protein: ASKWDRDYPKIRTVLSGANVLT
V gene: TRBV20-1; CDR3 length: 15; J gene: TRBJ2-1; CDR3 protein: SARVVRGAEGYNEQF
V gene: TRBV4-1; CDR3 length: 13; J gene: TRBJ2-7; CDR3 protein: ASSQARGRAYEQY
V gene: TRBV28; CDR3 length: 14; J gene: TRBJ2-2; CDR3 protein: ASSSTLAGGTGELF
V gene: TRBV29-1; CDR3 length: 11; J gene: TRBJ1-6; CDR3 protein: SVRETGNSPLH